This entry describes one T cell receptor (beta chain). This sample was included in a study of Ad26.COV2.S vaccination and SARS-CoV-2 variants. This CDR3 contains 13 residues. CDR1 SGHVS and CDR2 FQNEAQ come from the germline V gene. Between the trimmed V and J ends, which lost 0 bases and 2 bases, there was a span of 2 bases. Treatment here: some 20 received Ad26.COV2.S at low or high dose, single or two shots; about 5 received placebo; per-sample allocation not given. Vaccine and placebo recipients were sampled on day 63 after the first injection. Assay: immunoSEQ multiplex PCR; the TCRdb copy retains only in-frame clones and omits some. The table has 250,000 to 300,000 clones, 87% seen once.

Source: peripheral blood, taken in a trial of Ad26.COV2.S vaccine versus placebo. V gene TRBV7-8 combines with J gene TRBJ1-3, with unresolved D. The TCR originated in a person between 18 and 65 years old who received the Ad26.COV2.S COVID-19 vaccine or a placebo. CDR3 DNA: TGTGCCAGCAGCTTAGCAGCTGGAAACACCATATATTTT. Translated, it gives CASSLAAGNTIYF. Based on the CDR3 plus reference TRBV7-8 and TRBJ1-3, the full variable domain is GAGVSQSPRYKVAKRGQDVALRCDPISGHVSLFWYQQALGQGPEFLTYFQNEAQLDKSGLPSDRFFAERPEGSVSTLKIQRTQQEDSAVYLCASSLAAGNTIYFGEGSWLTVV.